These 30 T cell receptor beta chains were all obtained from the same sample, sequenced in a study of T cells in Graves' hyperthyroidism and ophthalmopathy (dated by TCRdb to the late 2010s). The protocol used for the library was multiplex PCR. The reads were generated on an Illumina HiSeq 2000. TCR beta CDR3 regions were amplified from RNA transcripts. The TCR CDR3 was subjected to a first round of RT-PCR using the HTBI primer set and the Qiagen OneStep RT-PCR kit. TCRdb applied fastp at Q25 and MiXCR to the public reads, then kept only in-frame beta chains. All rows with the same CDR3 protein become a single entry with the most common DNA and genes. The sample table shows some 420,000 distinct CDR3 sequences, and roughly an eighth are seen once. The top ten hold more than 4.5% of the sample. Material for sequencing was blood. All receptors come from a woman aged 18-29 years with Graves' hyperthyroidism.

The sample holds many counts of this clonotype. V usage is TRBV10-3 and J usage is TRBJ2-7; 7 nucleotides agree with TRBD2. This CDR3 has 16 amino acids. CDR1 and CDR2 from the germline V gene are ENHRY and SYGVKD. V was pared by 0 bases and J by 3 bases, with 8 bases of the junction left unmatched. The CDR3 bases are TGTGCCATCAGTGAGTCGATTTCAGGGACTATCTACGAGCAGTACTTC. Its translation: CAISESISGTIYEQYF.

This clonotype has ten or more counts. The rearrangement links TRBV7-9 to TRBJ2-7; D is possibly TRBD2 (6 bases). V was clipped by 1 base and J by 7 bases, with 17 bases between them. The CDR3 loop spans 15 amino acids. Germline loops: CDR1 SEHNR, CDR2 FQNEAQ (reference sequence). The DNA of the CDR3 is TGTGCCAGCAGCTTAGATAGCGGAGCTGGGGTTGAGCAGTACTTC. This gives the protein CASSLDSGAGVEQYF.

This clonotype was found many times. This chain links TRBV7-9 with TRBJ2-2, with 12 bases identical to TRBD2. V trimming: 8 bases; J trimming: 6 bases; junction bases outside the gene matches: 10. Germline CDR1 reads SEHNR; CDR2 reads FQNEAQ (reference sequence). CDR3 length: 16 residues. The CDR3, as DNA: TGTGCCAGCGGCGGACTAGCGGGATTGAATGCCGGGGAGCTGTTTTTT. This translates into CASGGLAGLNAGELFF.

As to this clonotype: It is likely a read error, because the conserved phenylalanine at the end of the CDR3 is missing. The V call is TRBV12-5, the J call TRBJ2-1; 11 bases fit TRBD2. The CDR3 extends over 16 amino acids. From germline, CDR1 is LGHNT and CDR2 FRNRAP. V shed 1 base, J shed 4 bases, and the junction held 3 bases outside the gene matches. CDR3 DNA sequence: TGTGCTAGTGGTTTGGGCCTAGCGGGAGGTTACAATGAGCAGTTCTCC. Its protein is CASGLGLAGGYNEQFS.

The table lists this clonotype with many counts. The V call is TRBV9, the J call TRBJ1-1; D perhaps matches TRBD1 (5 bases). The CDR3 extends over 15 amino acids. The V gene's germline CDR1 is SGDLS and CDR2 YYNGEE. V lost 4 bases, J lost 4 bases, and 17 bases lay in between. In DNA, the CDR3 is TGTGCCAGCAGCCCCCGACCCCGGGGGACCACTGAAGCTTTCTTT. Protein: CASSPRPRGTTEAFF.

Details on this clonotype: A much more abundant neighbour one base away suggests this may be a read error. The chain has TRBV7-2 and TRBJ2-7, with TRBD2 identical over 11 bases. Trimming at V came to 8 bases and at J to 0 bases, leaving 15 bases not matched to a gene. The germline V gene has CDR1 SGHTA and CDR2 FQGNSA. The CDR3 has 18 residues. The CDR3 reads CASEGGTSGIAPSYEQYF. In nucleotides, the CDR3 is TGTGCCAGCGAAGGAGGGACTAGCGGTATTGCCCCCTCCTACGAGCAGTACTTC.

This clonotype was picked up one time. J is TRBJ2-7 and V is TRBV28; 10 bases line up with TRBD1. Germline assignment: CDR1 MDHEN and CDR2 SYDVKM. The CDR3 runs to 14 residues. The trim removed 4 bases at V and 2 bases at J, leaving 2 bases unmatched. The CDR3 coding sequence is TGTGCCAGCAGTTCGGACAGGGGGGCCTACGAGCAGTACTTC. Protein sequence: CASSSDRGAYEQYF.

This clonotype was recorded many times. The gene calls are TRBV2 and TRBJ1-1; no clear D gene. V gave up 8 bases and J gave up 1 base, with 11 bases separating them. CDR3 length: 13 residues. CDR1 is SNHLY and CDR2 is FYNNEI in the germline V gene. The CDR3 region is CASGKDSNTEAFF. The CDR3, as DNA: TGTGCCAGCGGAAAGGACTCGAACACTGAAGCTTTCTTT.

This clonotype came up many times. The chain links TRBV2 to TRBJ1-2; D is uncertain. Trimming cost V 6 bases and J 4 bases, with 15 bases left between them. The CDR3 consists of 14 residues. CDR1 is SNHLY and CDR2 is FYNNEI in the germline V gene. CDR3 residues: CASSSGGTTYGYTF. CDR3 in DNA: TGTGCCAGCAGCTCGGGAGGAACGACCTATGGCTACACCTTC.

Points on this clonotype: With a much larger clone just one base away, this may be a read error. This chain links TRBV20-1 with TRBJ2-5, with 7 bases that match TRBD1. With V trimmed by 5 bases and J by 5 bases, 14 bases remained unmatched. CDR1 DFQATT and CDR2 SNEGSKA come from the germline V gene (reference sequence). The CDR3 totals 15 residues. The CDR3 here is CSALRRKGGSETQYF. The CDR3 DNA reads TGCAGTGCTCTTCGGAGGAAAGGGGGCTCGGAGACCCAGTACTTC.

This clonotype was observed at least ten times. The chain joins TRBV13 to TRBJ2-1; D not certain. The germline gives CDR1 PRHDT, CDR2 FYEKMQ (reference sequence). Trimming took off 6 bases at V and 0 bases at J, with 9 bases between the two ends. The CDR3 length is 14 residues. The CDR3 DNA reads as TGTGCCAGCAGTGGGCGACACTCCTACAATGAGCAGTTCTTC. The encoded protein is CASSGRHSYNEQFF. The whole variable domain, remainder taken from reference TRBV13 and TRBJ2-1, is AAGVIQSPRHLIKEKRETATLKCYPIPRHDTVYWYQQGPGQDPQFLISFYEKMQSDKGSIPDRFSAQQFSDYHSELNMSSLELGDSALYFCASSGRHSYNEQFFGPGTRLTVL.

The chain links TRBV7-2 to TRBJ1-3; a possible D gene is TRBD1 (5 bases). The V gene lost 7 bases and the J gene lost 1 base, with 17 bases spanning the gap. The CDR3 sequence is 16 residues long. Germline CDR1 reads SGHTA; CDR2 reads FQGNSA. In DNA, the CDR3 is TGTGCCAGCAACGTAGCAGGGAAGGGATCTGGAAACACCATATATTTT. Amino acids: CASNVAGKGSGNTIYF.

This rearrangement joins TRBV7-9 to TRBJ2-2; TRBD2 aligns across 12 bases. CDR1 and CDR2 (germline): SEHNR, FQNEAQ (reference sequence). Trimming cost V 5 bases and J 4 bases; bases outside gene matches: 5. This CDR3 is built from 16 residues. CDR3 sequence reads: CASSPGLAGLTGELFF. The CDR3 nucleotides are TGTGCCAGCAGCCCGGGACTAGCGGGCCTCACCGGGGAGCTGTTTTTT.

This clonotype was picked up many times. The rearrangement links TRBV11-1 to TRBJ2-3; no reliable D call. Germline-derived CDR1 and CDR2 are SGHAT and FQDESV (reference sequence). Trimming stripped 3 bases from V and 5 bases from J, with 9 bases between. CDR3 length: 13 amino acids. The CDR3 loop is CASSFLVVDTQYF. DNA for the CDR3: TGTGCCAGCAGCTTTTTGGTTGTAGATACGCAGTATTTT.

The CDR3 DNA reads TGTGCCAGCAGCCAAGACTTTTCTAGCGGGAGGGGGACCTACAATGAGCAGTTCTTC. As protein: CASSQDFSSGRGTYNEQFF. The chain carries TRBV4-2 and TRBJ2-1; TRBD2 aligns across 12 bases. CDR3 length equals 19 residues. Germline loops: CDR1 LGHNA, CDR2 YNFKEQ. V trimming: 0 bases; J trimming: 2 bases; junction bases outside the gene matches: 8.

This clonotype was counted ten times or more. V and J are TRBV12-3 or TRBV12-4 and TRBJ2-1, with 7 bases that match TRBD1. The ends lost 6 bases at V and 5 bases at J; junction bases unmatched: 7. The CDR3 spans 14 residues. The CDR3 region is CASSHGTENNEQFF. The CDR3 DNA sequence: TGTGCCAGCAGCCACGGGACAGAGAACAATGAGCAGTTCTTC.

Comments on this clonotype: This clone may be a read error of a much larger clone one base away. The chain couples TRBV28 to TRBJ1-1; TRBD1 aligns across 11 bases. Germline V gives CDR1 MDHEN, CDR2 SYDVKM. This CDR3 comprises 14 residues. The ends lost 5 bases at V and 4 bases at J; junction bases unmatched: 3. The CDR3 coding sequence is TGTGCCAGCAGTACCGGGACAGGGGGCACTGAAGCTTTCTTT. Translation: CASSTGTGGTEAFF.

V is TRBV5-1 and J is TRBJ2-2; D is possibly TRBD2 (6 bases). The germline V gene has CDR1 SGHRS and CDR2 YFSETQ. The CDR3 has 14 amino acids. The V gene lost 0 bases and the J gene lost 7 bases, with 10 bases spanning the gap. CDR3 in amino acids: CASSLVSGGGELFF. The CDR3 nucleotides read TGCGCCAGCAGCTTGGTTAGCGGTGGCGGGGAGCTGTTTTTT.

This clonotype was found many times. The chain couples TRBV11-3 to TRBJ2-1; TRBD1 matches 7 bases. V gave up 4 bases and J gave up 8 bases; unmatched junction bases: 14. CDR1 is SGHNT and CDR2 is YENEEA in the germline V gene. This CDR3 is 16 amino acids long. The CDR3 DNA is TGTGCCAGCAGCTACTCCGGACAGGCGGGTGTAGATGAGCAGTTCTTC. Translation: CASSYSGQAGVDEQFF.

Only a few counts were recorded for this clonotype. The rearrangement uses TRBV4-3 and TRBJ2-2, with a possible D match to TRBD1 (5 bases). V lost 0 bases and J 4 bases, leaving 12 bases between the germline ends. CDR1 LGHNA and CDR2 YSLEER come from the germline V gene. CDR3 size: 16 residues. The CDR3 is CASSQDPSTVTGELFF. The CDR3 bases are TGCGCCAGCAGCCAAGACCCCTCGACAGTCACCGGGGAGCTGTTTTTT.

This clonotype showed up many times. The V call is TRBV18, the J call TRBJ2-6; D is ambiguous. V lost 1 base and J 0 bases, leaving 4 bases between the germline ends. This CDR3 is 15 amino acids long. Germline V gene lookup returns CDR1 KGHSH and CDR2 LQKENI. For the CDR3, the DNA is TGTGCCAGCTCACCACTTAACTCTGGGGCCAACGTCCTGACTTTC. Its protein product is CASSPLNSGANVLTF. Full variable domain (rest looked up from reference TRBV18 and TRBJ2-6): NAGVMQNPRHLVRRRGQEARLRCSPMKGHSHVYWYRQLPEEGLKFMVYLQKENIIDESGMPKERFSAEFPKEGPSILRIQQVVRGDSAAYFCASSPLNSGANVLTFGAGSRLTVL.

This clonotype has ten or more counts. This rearrangement joins TRBV10-3 to TRBJ2-7; TRBD1 agrees at 8 bases. This CDR3 is 16 amino acids long. Unmatched junction bases numbered 9, after V lost 4 bases and J lost 1 base. The germline V gene encodes CDR1 ENHRY and CDR2 SYGVKD. In nucleotides, the CDR3 is TGTGCCATCAGTGCACCAAGACAGGGGCAGTCCTACGAGCAGTACTTC. It encodes CAISAPRQGQSYEQYF.

This clonotype was counted at least ten times. This chain connects TRBV12-3 or TRBV12-4 to TRBJ2-5; D assignment may be TRBD1 or TRBD2 (6 bases each). This CDR3 comprises 12 residues. Between the trimmed V and J ends, which lost 4 bases and 5 bases, there was a span of 8 bases. For the CDR3, the DNA is TGTGCCAGCAGTTGGGGGGCGGAGACCCAGTACTTC. Translation: CASSWGAETQYF.

The chain uses TRBV6-1 and TRBJ2-1; TRBD2 is a possible D gene (6 bases). CDR1 is MNHNS and CDR2 is SASEGT in the germline V gene. Trimming removed 6 bases from V and 6 bases from J, with 24 bases in between. The CDR3 covers 17 residues. CDR3 DNA sequence: TGTGCCAGCAGCGAGCCCCCGGGACTTGGGGCCTCCAATGAGCAGTTCTTC. This translates into CASSEPPGLGASNEQFF.

The chain links TRBV19 to TRBJ2-2; no reliable D call. This CDR3 region has 12 residues. Germline assignment: CDR1 LNHDA and CDR2 SQIVND (reference sequence). V shed 1 base and J shed 5 bases, with 2 bases lying between them. CDR3 sequence reads: CASSIVTGELFF. DNA for the CDR3: TGTGCCAGTAGTATAGTAACCGGGGAGCTGTTTTTT. Full variable domain (remainder filled in from reference TRBV19 and TRBJ2-2): DGGITQSPKYLFRKEGQNVTLSCEQNLNHDAMYWYRQDPGQGLRLIYYSQIVNDFQKGDIAEGYSVSREKKESFPLTVTSAQKNPTAFYLCASSIVTGELFFGEGSRLTVL.

The table lists this clonotype with a few counts. This chain uses TRBV6-1 with TRBJ2-2, with a tentative D call TRBD1 (6 bases). The CDR3 extends over 15 amino acids. CDR1 MNHNS and CDR2 SASEGT come from the germline V gene. Between the trimmed V and J ends, which lost 3 bases and 0 bases, there was a span of 8 bases. CDR3 residues: CASSEGTPNTGELFF. CDR3 sequence (DNA): TGTGCCAGCAGTGAGGGGACACCGAACACCGGGGAGCTGTTTTTT.

V usage is TRBV27 and J usage is TRBJ2-3; tentatively, D is TRBD2 (5 bases). V was pared by 3 bases and J by 2 bases, with 9 bases between. The V gene's germline CDR1 is MNHEY and CDR2 SMNVEV (reference sequence). This CDR3 comprises 14 residues. Here the CDR3 reads CASSFGVYTDTQYF. Here the CDR3 DNA reads TGTGCCAGCAGTTTCGGGGTATACACAGATACGCAGTATTTT.

Many counts were recorded for this clonotype. The chain links TRBV7-9 to TRBJ1-1; TRBD1 matches at 7 bases. The CDR3 covers 15 residues. Germline CDR1 is SEHNR and CDR2 is FQNEAQ (reference sequence). V lost 5 bases to trimming and J lost 3 bases; unmatched junction nucleotides: 9. The CDR3 DNA reads as TGTGCCAGCAGCCAAGGAGGGACAGATCACACTGAAGCTTTCTTT. This translates into CASSQGGTDHTEAFF.

This clonotype has a handful of counts. This chain joins TRBV25-1 and TRBJ2-2, with 9 bases aligning to TRBD2. J gave up 7 bases and V 4 bases, and 10 bases lay outside the gene matches. CDR1 is MGHDK and CDR2 is SYGVNS in the germline V gene. This CDR3 has 16 amino acids. DNA of the CDR3: TGTGCCAGCAGTGGAATCCCCTCGACTAGCGGCGGGGAGCTGTTTTTT. It encodes CASSGIPSTSGGELFF.

As regards this clonotype: This may come from a read error, since a much larger clone is one base off. V is TRBV5-6 and J is TRBJ1-1; D is ambiguous. The CDR3 contains 14 residues. V was trimmed by 7 bases and J by 7 bases, leaving 20 bases between them. Germline CDR1 SGHDT, CDR2 YYEEEE. The CDR3 region is CASGTPSGELEAFF. CDR3 nucleotides: TGTGCCAGCGGCACCCCTTCCGGAGAACTTGAAGCTTTCTTT.